This TCR beta chain was captured in a study of blood T cell dynamics during melanoma immunotherapy. General study findings and limits: PBMC repertoires of eventual disease-control patients split at W3 into clonality or diversity gains.

The assay was immunoSEQ multiplex PCR, and TCRdb's table has in-frame clones only and misses some. The sample yields around 5,000 clones, about 87% seen once. Time point specified: pre-treatment baseline. Samples come from before therapy and from week 3 after the first blockade cycle. This CDR3 is 15 amino acids long. The germline V gene encodes CDR1 ENHRY and CDR2 SYGVKD. V lost 11 bases, J lost 2 bases, and 12 bases stayed unmatched. A word on this clone: As yet, its antigen is unknown.

The rearrangement joins TRBV10-3 to TRBJ1-3; 7 positions match TRBD1. Sample: blood, taken from a patient treated with checkpoint blockade. The sequence came from a human donor with melanoma. This CDR3 is CAAMGTGATGNTIYF. The DNA for the CDR3 is TGTGCCGCCATGGGAACAGGGGCGACTGGAAACACCATATATTTT.